Given below is one T cell receptor (beta chain) in context. Original handling: The authors estimated nucleated cell counts from reference gene primer amplification. Assay used: immunoSEQ multiplex PCR; TCRdb lists only in-frame clones, some missing. The V and J calls and the clone size are those of that table, but D and trimming were determined from the DNA. The sample records some 460,000 clones, approximately 86% being singletons. This record belongs to a study of blood T cell repertoires in COVID-19. Study-level background: Samples came from the United States, Italy and Spain, spanning acute and convalescent COVID-19.

Recovered status in Cohort 3 required two negative PCRs, clearance, or symptom resolution. V lost 5 bases and J lost 3; bases outside the gene matches: 11. There are 16 residues in the CDR3. Germline V lookup: CDR1 MDHEN, CDR2 SYDVKM. The chain combines TRBV28 with TRBJ1-2; 8 nucleotides match TRBD1. This clonotype was obtained from a young woman who had recovered from COVID-19. The sequencing input was PBMCs or T cells enriched from blood (not recorded which). The chain's CDR3 is CASSLTPGTGYYGYTF. The CDR3 region has the DNA TGTGCCAGCAGTCTTACCCCCGGGACAGGTTACTATGGCTACACCTTC.